This T cell receptor beta chain was found in a study of T cell responses to AZD1222 COVID-19 vaccine. Study-wide results and caveats: The donor group comprised mostly white British people and more females; the analysis possibly underestimated clonal diversity. Nearly half of the spike-specific TCRs reportedly recognize variant regions that carry no mutations. Spike-wide vaccine-associated CD4 TCRs dominated at 160-218 and 743-854.

As concerns this clone: Its antigen is still unknown.

Only in-frame clones appear in the TCRdb table, and some are missing; sequencing was by immunoSEQ multiplex PCR. In the table there are 95,000 to 110,000 clones, 91% of which are singletons. The sequence was collected from an adult in good health. The sequencing used peripheral blood, collected on day 0 of AZD1222 vaccination.

The chain's CDR3 is CASSSTQGVYETQYF. CDR3 bases: TGTGCCAGCAGCTCCACCCAGGGGGTTTATGAGACCCAGTACTTC. The V call is TRBV7-2, the J call TRBJ2-5, with 7 bases matching TRBD1. The CDR3 extends over 15 amino acids. The germline V gene encodes CDR1 SGHTA and CDR2 FQGNSA. J was trimmed by 5 bases and V by 4 bases; bases with no gene match: 10.